Listed below are T cell receptor beta chains from one sample, sequenced in a study of cytomegalovirus exposure and HLA in healthy donors. Sequencing was performed with immunoSEQ multiplex PCR; in TCRdb, only in-frame clones are kept and a portion is missing. The sample consists of around 130,000 clones, around 81% of them appearing once. Sequencing was done on a sample of PBMCs. The receptors stem from a woman between 40 and 50 years old in good health and CMV-seronegative. Each CDR3 is given with its conserved first and last residue. Each record gives: clone size, J gene, D gene, V gene, CDR3 protein, CDR3 DNA. A D gene is named only where the DNA matches it firmly. Rows give clone size only sometimes, using once, few, many, or a class for an expanded clone.

clone size: -
J gene: TRBJ1-1
D gene: -
V gene: TRBV6-1
CDR3 protein: CALLGSSWAFF
CDR3 DNA: TGTGCCCTCTTGGGGAGTAGTTGGGCTTTCTTT

clone size: few
J gene: TRBJ1-4
D gene: -
V gene: TRBV27
CDR3 protein: CASSLSGLTGEKLFF
CDR3 DNA: TGTGCCAGCAGTTTATCCGGACTCACCGGGGAAAAACTGTTTTTT

clone size: -
J gene: TRBJ1-2
D gene: TRBD1
V gene: TRBV30
CDR3 protein: CAWSPGQGAYGYTF
CDR3 DNA: TGTGCCTGGAGTCCCGGACAGGGGGCATATGGCTACACCTTC

clone size: -
J gene: TRBJ2-5
D gene: -
V gene: TRBV30
CDR3 protein: CAWSVLLAWETQYF
CDR3 DNA: TGTGCCTGGAGTGTACTACTAGCATGGGAGACCCAGTACTTC

clone size: -
J gene: TRBJ2-3
D gene: TRBD1
V gene: TRBV27
CDR3 protein: CASSKGTGGFTDTQYF
CDR3 DNA: TGTGCCAGCAGTAAGGGGACAGGGGGCTTCACAGATACGCAGTATTTT

clone size: once
J gene: TRBJ1-3
D gene: TRBD1
V gene: TRBV2
CDR3 protein: CASTEGQGDLFGNTIYF
CDR3 DNA: TGTGCCAGCACCGAGGGACAGGGGGATCTCTTTGGAAACACCATATATTTT

clone size: -
J gene: TRBJ2-1
D gene: TRBD2
V gene: TRBV5-6
CDR3 protein: CASSLLLAGGLEQFF
CDR3 DNA: TGTGCCAGCAGCTTGTTACTAGCGGGAGGGCTTGAGCAGTTCTTC

clone size: -
J gene: TRBJ1-5
D gene: TRBD1
V gene: TRBV28
CDR3 protein: CASSLGYGTAYSNQPQHF
CDR3 DNA: TGTGCCAGCAGCCTTGGATACGGGACAGCCTATAGCAATCAGCCCCAGCATTTT

clone size: -
J gene: TRBJ1-2
D gene: -
V gene: TRBV15
CDR3 protein: CATSREGRGLGYTF
CDR3 DNA: TGTGCCACCAGCAGAGAAGGAAGAGGACTCGGCTACACCTTC

clone size: few
J gene: TRBJ2-7
D gene: -
V gene: TRBV18
CDR3 protein: CASSLSGYEQYF
CDR3 DNA: TGTGCCAGCTCACTGTCGGGCTACGAGCAGTACTTC

clone size: -
J gene: TRBJ1-1
D gene: -
V gene: TRBV29-1
CDR3 protein: CSVEARLRGTEAFF
CDR3 DNA: TGCAGCGTTGAAGCCCGACTCCGGGGGACTGAAGCTTTCTTT

clone size: -
J gene: TRBJ2-7
D gene: -
V gene: TRBV6-5
CDR3 protein: CASRQEWGGDEQYF
CDR3 DNA: TGTGCCAGCAGGCAAGAATGGGGGGGCGACGAGCAGTACTTC

clone size: once
J gene: TRBJ2-7
D gene: -
V gene: TRBV6-1
CDR3 protein: CASSSGAGESYEQYF
CDR3 DNA: TGTGCCAGCAGTTCCGGGGCAGGGGAGTCCTACGAGCAGTACTTC

clone size: -
J gene: TRBJ2-3
D gene: -
V gene: TRBV5-1
CDR3 protein: CASSLDSRFRGDTQYF
CDR3 DNA: TGCGCCAGCAGCTTGGACTCCCGATTCCGGGGAGATACGCAGTATTTT

clone size: -
J gene: TRBJ1-2
D gene: TRBD1
V gene: TRBV30
CDR3 protein: CAWSALGAGGYYGYTF
CDR3 DNA: TGTGCCTGGAGTGCCCTGGGGGCAGGGGGATACTATGGCTACACCTTC

clone size: -
J gene: TRBJ1-4
D gene: TRBD1
V gene: TRBV2
CDR3 protein: CASRLTGPNEKLFF
CDR3 DNA: TGTGCCAGCAGGTTGACAGGGCCGAATGAAAAACTGTTTTTT

clone size: -
J gene: TRBJ2-7
D gene: TRBD1
V gene: TRBV5-4
CDR3 protein: CASSLGQGISYEQYF
CDR3 DNA: TGTGCCAGCAGCTTGGGACAGGGTATTTCCTACGAGCAGTACTTC

clone size: -
J gene: TRBJ1-6
D gene: TRBD1
V gene: TRBV2
CDR3 protein: CASSGSGQGLNSPLHF
CDR3 DNA: TGTGCCAGCAGTGGTAGTGGACAGGGGCTTAATTCACCCCTCCACTTT

clone size: -
J gene: TRBJ2-7
D gene: TRBD1
V gene: TRBV7-2
CDR3 protein: CASSLQQRAGGNEQYF
CDR3 DNA: TGTGCCAGCAGCCTCCAACAACGGGCAGGGGGCAACGAGCAGTACTTC

clone size: -
J gene: TRBJ2-7
D gene: TRBD1
V gene: TRBV29-1
CDR3 protein: CSVGGGQGLGEQYF
CDR3 DNA: TGCAGCGTTGGCGGGGGACAGGGCCTGGGCGAGCAGTACTTC

clone size: -
J gene: TRBJ2-3
D gene: -
V gene: TRBV5-1
CDR3 protein: CASSFGSPRGDTQYF
CDR3 DNA: TGCGCCAGCAGCTTCGGGTCGCCCCGCGGGGATACGCAGTATTTT

clone size: -
J gene: TRBJ2-5
D gene: -
V gene: TRBV29-1
CDR3 protein: CSVHTQETQYF
CDR3 DNA: TGCAGCGTACATACACAAGAGACCCAGTACTTC